These 18 T cell receptor beta chains originate from one sample sequenced in a study of cytomegalovirus exposure and HLA in healthy donors. The PCR contained 60 Vbeta and 13 Jbeta primers. Only in-frame clones appear in the TCRdb table, and some are missing; sequencing was by immunoSEQ multiplex PCR. The sample lists 150,000 to 200,000 clones; roughly 79% were seen once. Material: PBMCs. Receptors were obtained from a woman between 35 and 50 years old in good health and CMV-seronegative.

This clone was counted only a few times. V gene TRBV19 combines with J gene TRBJ2-7, with 9 nucleotides matching TRBD1. With 5 bases clipped from V and 2 bases from J, the junction kept 13 bases outside the gene matches. The CDR3 runs to 17 residues. Germline values: CDR1 LNHDA, CDR2 SQIVND (reference sequence). CDR3 DNA: TGTGCCAGTAGTTCCCCCCCGGGGACAGGGCCTACCTACGAGCAGTACTTC. Translated: CASSSPPGTGPTYEQYF.

The rearrangement links TRBV18 to TRBJ2-7; 10 positions match TRBD1. Germline values: CDR1 KGHSH, CDR2 LQKENI. The CDR3 contains 15 residues. Losses at the gene ends were 4 bases for V and 2 bases for J; bases not matched to a gene: 5. The CDR3 DNA follows: TGTGCCAGCTCACTCGGGACAGGGGCCACCTACGAGCAGTACTTC. Translating it yields CASSLGTGATYEQYF.

This sequence joins TRBV5-1 and TRBJ2-7; D may be TRBD2 (5 bases). Germline-derived CDR1 and CDR2 are SGHRS and YFSETQ. This CDR3 region has 11 residues. V lost 6 bases, J lost 3 bases, and 7 bases lay in between. The DNA for the CDR3 is TGCGCCAGCACCGGGAACTACGAGCAGTACTTC. This codes for CASTGNYEQYF.

This sequence joins TRBV6-1 and TRBJ1-1; TRBD1 aligns across 7 bases. The J segment lost 1 base and the V segment lost 6 bases, leaving 8 bases of the junction unmatched. CDR1 is MNHNS, CDR2 SASEGT, per germline. The CDR3 runs 15 residues. The CDR3 spells CASRVYGTENTEAFF. CDR3 bases: TGTGCCAGCAGGGTTTACGGGACAGAGAACACTGAAGCTTTCTTT.

For this clone: At the DNA level, this CDR3 is encoded by other sequences in the same sample as well. The chain recombines TRBV7-9 with TRBJ2-5, with D perhaps matching TRBD2 (6 bases). CDR3 length equals 13 residues. The germline gives CDR1 SEHNR, CDR2 FQNEAQ (reference sequence). Trimming stripped 3 bases from V and 1 base from J, with 6 bases between. CDR3 region: CASSFGGQETQYF. In DNA form, the CDR3 reads TGTGCCAGCAGCTTCGGGGGCCAAGAGACCCAGTACTTC.

Here the CDR3 reads CASSVAGVGSNEQFF. Written as DNA, the CDR3 is TGTGCCAGTAGTGTAGCGGGAGTCGGGTCGAATGAGCAGTTCTTC. The rearrangement uses TRBV19 and TRBJ2-1; 9 bases line up with TRBD2. The CDR3 runs to 15 residues. The V gene end was trimmed by 5 bases and the J gene end by 7 bases; junction bases not matched to a gene: 9. Germline CDR1 LNHDA, CDR2 SQIVND (reference sequence). The full variable domain, its missing parts supplied by reference TRBV19 and TRBJ2-1, is DGGITQSPKYLFRKEGQNVTLSCEQNLNHDAMYWYRQDPGQGLRLIYYSQIVNDFQKGDIAEGYSVSREKKESFPLTVTSAQKNPTAFYLCASSVAGVGSNEQFFGPGTRLTVL.

J is TRBJ2-5 and V is TRBV29-1, with 9 bases lining up with TRBD1. The J call is doubtful: the DNA matches TRBJ2-7 better. The germline gives CDR1 SQVTM, CDR2 ANQGSEA. CDR3 length: 12 amino acids. The CDR3 region is CSVGTGDGEQYF. The CDR3 bases are TGCAGCGTTGGGACAGGGGATGGCGAGCAGTACTTC.

The rearrangement uses TRBV7-3 and TRBJ2-2; 7 positions agree with TRBD1. CDR1 is SGHTA, CDR2 FQGTGA, per germline. V trimming: 4 bases; J trimming: 6 bases; junction bases outside the gene matches: 8. The CDR3 spans 15 residues. The CDR3 DNA is TGTGCCAGCAGCTCAAGACAGGGTGGCGCCGGGGAGCTGTTTTTT. It yields the protein CASSSRQGGAGELFF.

The chain is built from TRBV5-1 and TRBJ1-1; 8 bases agree with TRBD1. With V trimmed by 2 bases and J by 2 bases, 5 bases remained unmatched. Germline assignment: CDR1 SGHRS and CDR2 YFSETQ. This CDR3 contains 15 residues. The CDR3 loop reads CASSFQGARNTEAFF. In DNA form, the CDR3 reads TGCGCCAGCAGCTTCCAGGGGGCGCGCAACACTGAAGCTTTCTTT. Supplemented by reference TRBV5-1 and TRBJ1-1, the full variable domain reads KAGVTQTPRYLIKTRGQQVTLSCSPISGHRSVSWYQQTPGQGLQFLFEYFSETQRNKGNFPGRFSGRQFSNSRSEMNVSTLELGDSALYLCASSFQGARNTEAFFGQGTRLTVV.

The genes are TRBV5-1 and TRBJ2-1, with 10 nucleotides matching TRBD2. The V segment lost 1 base and the J segment 7 bases; nucleotides outside the gene matches: 5. The CDR3 totals 15 residues. Germline V gene lookup returns CDR1 SGHRS and CDR2 YFSETQ. This chain's CDR3 is CASSLLAGVENEQFF. CDR3 DNA sequence: TGCGCCAGCAGCTTGCTAGCGGGAGTTGAGAATGAGCAGTTCTTC.

The V gene is TRBV6-1, the J gene TRBJ1-2; 8 nucleotides align to TRBD1. Germline trimming cut 3 bases from V and 4 bases from J; bases unmatched to any gene: 1. Germline V gene lookup returns CDR1 MNHNS and CDR2 SASEGT. The CDR3 consists of 13 residues. This CDR3 reads CASSDGQGYGYTF. As DNA, the CDR3 is TGTGCCAGCAGTGACGGACAGGGCTATGGCTACACCTTC.

The rearrangement joins TRBV28 to TRBJ2-5; D is ambiguous. This CDR3 is built from 13 residues. Trimming pared 3 bases from V and 0 bases from J, leaving 5 bases between. Germline CDR1 is MDHEN and CDR2 is SYDVKM. CDR3 DNA: TGTGCCAGCAGTTTCAATTACCAAGAGACCCAGTACTTC. Encoded protein: CASSFNYQETQYF.

This chain connects TRBV7-2 to TRBJ2-7; 11 bases match TRBD2. CDR1 is SGHTA, CDR2 FQGNSA, per germline. The CDR3 length is 16 residues. Germline trimming cut 2 bases from V and 6 bases from J; bases unmatched to any gene: 9. CDR3 protein: CASSLKGLAVGGEQYF. The CDR3 nucleotides read TGTGCCAGCAGCTTAAAGGGACTAGCGGTCGGCGGCGAGCAGTACTTC.

The chain links TRBV19 to TRBJ1-2, with 7 bases lining up with TRBD1. V lost 7 bases and J lost 4; bases outside the gene matches: 9. The V gene's germline CDR1 is LNHDA and CDR2 SQIVND (reference sequence). CDR3 length: 14 amino acids. The CDR3 DNA sequence: TGTGCCAGTACAGGGGGTGACCTGCTCTATGGCTACACCTTC. Translating it yields CASTGGDLLYGYTF.

The chain joins TRBV30 to TRBJ1-2; 8 nucleotides line up with TRBD1. Germline-derived CDR1 and CDR2 are GTSNPN and SVGIG (reference sequence). The CDR3 runs to 13 residues. Trimming at V came to 5 bases and at J to 8 bases, leaving 10 bases not matched to a gene. The CDR3 coding sequence is TGTGCCTGGGGACAGGGAGGAGTGGAGGGCTACACCTTC. Protein sequence: CAWGQGGVEGYTF.

This clone was found a few times. Other DNA sequences in this specimen translate into the identical CDR3. The rearrangement uses TRBV29-1 and TRBJ1-1; 8 bases fit TRBD1. The CDR3 is made up of 14 amino acids. Germline CDR1 is SQVTM and CDR2 is ANQGSEA. With 4 bases clipped from V and 5 bases from J, the junction kept 9 bases outside the gene matches. Written as DNA, the CDR3 is TGCAGCGTTGGGGCAGGGGGCGCAGGGACTGAAGCTTTCTTT. Protein product: CSVGAGGAGTEAFF. Based on the CDR3 plus reference TRBV29-1 and TRBJ1-1, the full variable domain is SAVISQKPSRDICQRGTSLTIQCQVDSQVTMMFWYRQQPGQSLTLIATANQGSEATYESGFVIDKFPISRPNLTFSTLTVSNMSPEDSSIYLCSVGAGGAGTEAFFGQGTRLTVV.

The chain couples TRBV5-6 to TRBJ1-2; D is possibly TRBD1 (5 bases). V was pared by 0 bases and J by 4 bases, with 13 bases between. This CDR3 spans 15 amino acids. Germline CDR1 reads SGHDT; CDR2 reads YYEEEE. The CDR3, as DNA: TGTGCCAGCAGCTTGGGGGGCAGTACTTTCTATGGCTACACCTTC. Its protein product is CASSLGGSTFYGYTF.

The chain is built from TRBV11-3 and TRBJ2-7, with D perhaps TRBD1 (6 bases). CDR3 size: 15 residues. Trimming stripped 1 base from V and 2 bases from J, with 12 bases between. Germline CDR1 SGHNT, CDR2 YENEEA. The CDR3 here is CASSLGSDSPYEQYF. For the CDR3, the DNA is TGTGCCAGCAGCTTAGGATCGGACAGCCCCTACGAGCAGTACTTC. The variable domain in full, completed from reference TRBV11-3 and TRBJ2-7, reads EAGVVQSPRYKIIEKKQPVAFWCNPISGHNTLYWYLQNLGQGPELLIRYENEEAVDDSQLPKDRFSAERLKGVDSTLKIQPAELGDSAVYLCASSLGSDSPYEQYFGPGTRLTVT.